This is a list of T cell receptor beta chains from one sample in a study of T cell changes during pregnancy in multiple sclerosis. Assay: immunoSEQ multiplex PCR; the TCRdb copy retains only in-frame clones and omits some. The sample consists of approximately 40,000 clones, 70% to 90% of them appearing once. The sample was CD4+ T cells from peripheral blood mononuclear cells, taken before pregnancy. The receptors were gathered from a female donor with multiple sclerosis, enrolled in a pregnancy study. Both conserved end residues are part of each CDR3. A D gene is named only where the DNA matches it firmly. A clone size is listed for some rows: how often the clone was seen (once, few, many), or a class if it is expanded.

once,.,TRBJ1-6,14,TRBV2,CATQTAIYNSPLHF,TGTGCCACTCAGACAGCGATCTATAATTCACCCCTCCACTTT
.,.,TRBJ2-7,14,TRBV6-5,CASSSHRVGYEQYF,TGTGCCAGCAGTTCCCACAGGGTCGGGTATGAGCAGTACTTC
.,TRBD1,TRBJ2-1,16,TRBV7-3,CASSSQTGFSLNEQFF,TGTGCCAGCAGCTCACAGACAGGGTTTTCACTCAATGAGCAGTTCTTC
.,TRBD1,TRBJ2-2,18,TRBV15,CATSPRTGGFSNTGELFF,TGTGCCACCAGCCCCAGGACAGGGGGGTTTTCGAACACCGGGGAGCTGTTTTTT
.,.,TRBJ1-2,16,TRBV5-5,CASSHVGREPYYGYTF,TGTGCCAGCAGCCACGTCGGGAGGGAGCCTTACTATGGCTACACCTTC
.,TRBD2,TRBJ2-1,14,TRBV19,CASRSGGAFNEQFF,TGTGCCAGTAGGTCCGGGGGGGCATTTAATGAGCAGTTCTTC
.,.,TRBJ1-2,14,TRBV10-1,CASRGHPANYGYTF,TGCGCCAGCAGGGGACACCCAGCTAACTATGGCTACACCTTC
.,.,TRBJ2-3,14,TRBV6-4,CASSDGGATDTQYF,TGTGCCAGCAGTGACGGGGGGGCCACAGATACGCAGTATTTT
.,TRBD1,TRBJ1-2,14,TRBV11-2,CASSRTGPNYGYTF,TGTGCCAGCAGCAGGACAGGGCCTAACTATGGCTACACCTTC
.,.,TRBJ1-2,15,TRBV9,CASSRTGLAFGGYTF,TGTGCCAGCAGCCGTACCGGACTGGCATTCGGCGGCTACACCTTC
.,TRBD1,TRBJ1-1,14,TRBV29-1,CSVKDRAANTEAFF,TGCAGCGTTAAGGACAGGGCGGCGAACACTGAAGCTTTCTTT
.,.,TRBJ1-2,12,TRBV4-1,CASSPKIGGYTF,TGCGCCAGCAGCCCAAAGATTGGCGGCTACACCTTC
.,TRBD1,TRBJ2-1,15,TRBV5-1,CASSSGQGRSNEQFF,TGCGCCAGCAGCTCGGGACAGGGGAGGTCCAATGAGCAGTTCTTC
few,TRBD1,TRBJ1-5,16,TRBV4-1,CASSLRTGAGNQPQHF,TGCGCCAGCAGCCTCAGGACAGGAGCTGGCAATCAGCCCCAGCATTTT
.,.,TRBJ2-7,9,TRBV21-1,CASTPGQYF,TGTGCCAGCACCCCGGGACAGTACTTC
.,TRBD1,TRBJ1-2,13,TRBV29-1,CSVAGQAVYGYTF,TGCAGCGTTGCGGGACAGGCGGTCTATGGCTACACCTTC
.,TRBD2,TRBJ2-1,15,TRBV9,CASSPLGGIYNEQFF,TGTGCCAGCAGCCCCCTGGGGGGGATCTACAATGAGCAGTTCTTC